This T cell receptor (beta chain) was recorded in a study of T cells in Graves' hyperthyroidism and ophthalmopathy (dated by TCRdb to between 2017 and 2020). With regard to the full study: Peripheral blood was collected at initial diagnosis, before any treatment. After sampling, hyperthyroidism patients received methimazole starting at 30 mg daily, and ophthalmopathy patients received high-dose intravenous methylprednisolone. An independent validation cohort of 18 to 20 hyperthyroidism patients and some 15 patients who later progressed to ophthalmopathy tested prospective prediction of ophthalmopathy. The study also compared thyroid tissue and blood T-cell repertoires from several Graves' hyperthyroidism patients. TCR Vbeta CDR3 sequencing of some 140 peripheral blood samples (over 40 ophthalmopathy, under 80 hyperthyroidism and approximately 17 progressor patients) is reported in the paper. To identify TCR V-J signatures that set the groups apart, the researchers used a discovery cohort of 95 to 100 patients, made up of approximately 43 with Graves' ophthalmopathy and about 60 with stable Graves' hyperthyroidism. The 75 to 100 discovery patients were randomly divided into training and test sets at a 7:3 ratio.

Graves' hyperthyroidism was defined as stable when no progression to ophthalmopathy occurred over 18 months of follow-up. Hyperthyroidism patients were newly diagnosed, had a disease duration of under 2 months, and were aged 18 to 65 years. The study excluded patients with uncontrolled infections, other autoimmune diseases, pregnancy or lactation. Clinical symptoms, serum thyroxine and TRAb, thyroid ultrasound, and orbital computed tomography formed the basis for the diagnoses. PBMCs were separated from 7.5 to 10 ml of fresh peripheral blood using Ficoll-Paque density gradient centrifugation. Trizol reagent was used to extract total RNA, and RNA quality was then checked on an Agilent 2100 Bioanalyzer. This clonotype showed up many times. Its antigen is unknown. Base qualities were left out, and no much larger clone turns up one base away. CDR1 MNHNS and CDR2 SASEGT were looked up in the germline V gene. From cysteine to phenylalanine, the CDR3 is 15 amino acids long. Only CDR3 DNA remains: 45 bases, in frame from the first base. Trimming takes 2 bases from V and 4 bases from J, and the germline ends sit 14 bases apart.

TCR beta CDR3 regions were amplified from RNA transcripts. For the first round of RT-PCR on the TCR CDR3, the HTBI primer set was used together with the Qiagen OneStep RT-PCR kit. Libraries were constructed in a second round of multiplex PCR, after which size selection and purification were carried out. Paired-end sequencing of the libraries was performed with 100 bp reads on an Illumina HiSeq2000. For the original study's pipeline: SOAPnuke was used to process the raw data, with reads discarded if the reads contained adapters or uncalled bases, had a mean Phred below 15, or lacked an exact constant-primer or identifier match. COPE v1.2.5 was used to merge the high-quality paired reads, and each unique nucleotide sequence was defined as a clonotype. MiTCR v1.1 was used to align the clonotypes against IMGT TRBV, TRBD and TRBJ reference segments. Only V-J combinations with frequency above 0.0001, covering roughly 99% of repertoires, were analysed. A TCS score was defined as the ratio between F50 (clonal expansion) and ExV (chaos), using BLOSUM62-based TCRdist between CDR3 peptides within each V-J. Welch's t-statistics and random forest reduced just over 500 V-J features to 10 to 15, which were used in a naive Bayes classifier (R e1071). The public sequencing data were trimmed at Q25 with fastp and processed into clonotypes with MiXCR by TCRdb, which kept only in-frame beta chains. Rows are combined by CDR3 protein, so each entry shows the most common genes and DNA. These V and J calls rely on TCRdb rather than the paper's analysis. The sample includes a few hundred thousand distinct CDR3 sequences, with less than 25% observed a single time. Of the sample, 26% falls within the top ten clones.

Summary of the overall study and its limitations: In validation, the model predicted progression to ophthalmopathy with just under 71% sensitivity and roughly 72% specificity, a median of around 6.6 months before onset. A 13 V-J signature model separated ophthalmopathy from stable hyperthyroidism, with about 90% sensitivity and approximately 81% specificity in cross-validation and 80%/75% in testing. Sample size was not statistically predetermined, and investigators were not blinded to group allocation. Blood samples also contained most of the expanded thyroid clonotypes (frequency above 0.001), which suggests that blood repertoires may reflect thyroid immune responses.

The V and J genes are TRBV6-1 and TRBJ1-1, with the D gene not clear enough to name. The sequence was collected from a young man with Graves' hyperthyroidism. The sequenced sample was blood. The DNA sequence is TGTGCCAGCAGTGAATATAGCTTCCTCGGCACTGAAGCTTTCTTT. It translates to CASSEYSFLGTEAFF.